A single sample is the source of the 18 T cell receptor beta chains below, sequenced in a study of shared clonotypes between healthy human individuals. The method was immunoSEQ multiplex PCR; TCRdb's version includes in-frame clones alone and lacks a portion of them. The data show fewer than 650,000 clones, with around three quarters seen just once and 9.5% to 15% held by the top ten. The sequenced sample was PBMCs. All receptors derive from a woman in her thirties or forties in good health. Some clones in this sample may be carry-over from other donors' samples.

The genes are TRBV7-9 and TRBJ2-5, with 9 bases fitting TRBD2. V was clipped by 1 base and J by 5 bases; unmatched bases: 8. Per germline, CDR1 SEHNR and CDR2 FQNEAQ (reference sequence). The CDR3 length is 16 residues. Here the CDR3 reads CASSLGVAGEGETQYF. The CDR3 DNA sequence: TGTGCCAGCAGCTTAGGCGTAGCGGGAGAGGGTGAGACCCAGTACTTC.

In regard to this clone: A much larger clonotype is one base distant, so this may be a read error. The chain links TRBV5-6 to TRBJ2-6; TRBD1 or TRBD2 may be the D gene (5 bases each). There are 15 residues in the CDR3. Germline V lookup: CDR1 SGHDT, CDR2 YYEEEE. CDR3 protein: CASGLGRSGANVLTF. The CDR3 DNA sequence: TGTGCCAGCGGCTTGGGACGGTCTGGGGCCAACGTCCTGACTTTC. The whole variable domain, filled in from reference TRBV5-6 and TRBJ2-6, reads DAGVTQSPTHLIKTRGQQVTLRCSPKSGHDTVSWYQQALGQGPQFIFQYYEEEERQRGNFPDRFSGHQFPNYSSELNVNALLLGDSALYLCASGLGRSGANVLTFGAGSRLTVL.

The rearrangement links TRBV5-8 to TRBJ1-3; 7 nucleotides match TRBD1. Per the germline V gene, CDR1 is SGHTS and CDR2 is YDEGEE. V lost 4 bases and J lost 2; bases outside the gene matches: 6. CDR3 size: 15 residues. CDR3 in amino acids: CASSLDRVAGNTIYF. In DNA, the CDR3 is TGTGCCAGCAGCCTAGACAGGGTGGCTGGAAACACCATATATTTT. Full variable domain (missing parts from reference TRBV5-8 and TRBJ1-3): EAGVTQSPTHLIKTRGQQATLRCSPISGHTSVYWYQQALGLGLQFLLWYDEGEERNRGNFPPRFSGRQFPNYSSELNVNALELEDSALYLCASSLDRVAGNTIYFGEGSWLTVV.

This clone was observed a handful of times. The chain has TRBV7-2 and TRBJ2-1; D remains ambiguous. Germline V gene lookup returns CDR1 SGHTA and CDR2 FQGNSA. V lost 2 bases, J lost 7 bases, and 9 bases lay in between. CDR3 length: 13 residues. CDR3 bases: TGTGCCAGCAGCTTAACTGGACCTAATGAGCAGTTCTTC. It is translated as CASSLTGPNEQFF.

The CDR3 DNA is TGTGCCAGCAGCTTAAGCGGGGGGATATCTGAAGCTTTCTTT. Its translation is CASSLSGGISEAFF. This sequence joins TRBV7-3 and TRBJ1-1; TRBD1 is a possible D gene (5 bases). Trimming stripped 1 base from V and 6 bases from J, with 12 bases between. The CDR3 covers 14 residues. Germline CDR1 reads SGHTA; CDR2 reads FQGTGA.

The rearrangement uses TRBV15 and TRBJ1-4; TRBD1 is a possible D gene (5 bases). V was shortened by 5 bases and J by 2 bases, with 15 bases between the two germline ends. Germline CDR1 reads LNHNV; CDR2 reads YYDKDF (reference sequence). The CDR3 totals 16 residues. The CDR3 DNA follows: TGTGCCACCAGCCGATTCGGGGGTACGACTAATGAAAAACTGTTTTTT. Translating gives CATSRFGGTTNEKLFF.

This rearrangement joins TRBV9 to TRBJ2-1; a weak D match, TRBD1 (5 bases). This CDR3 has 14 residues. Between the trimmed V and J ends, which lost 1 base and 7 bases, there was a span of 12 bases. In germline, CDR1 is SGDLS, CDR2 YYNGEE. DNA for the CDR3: TGTGCCAGCAGCGTACCACCTCAGGGAAATGAGCAGTTCTTC. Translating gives CASSVPPQGNEQFF.

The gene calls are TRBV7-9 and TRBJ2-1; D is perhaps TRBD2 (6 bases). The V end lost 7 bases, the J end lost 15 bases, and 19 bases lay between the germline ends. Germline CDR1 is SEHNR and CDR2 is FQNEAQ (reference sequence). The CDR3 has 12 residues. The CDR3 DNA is TGTGCCAGCACGCAAAGTGGGACTGGGAGGTTCTTC. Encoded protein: CASTQSGTGRFF.

The CDR3 reads CASYPLKGAATGANVLTF. The CDR3 region has the DNA TGTGCCAGCTACCCGCTAAAGGGGGCAGCGACTGGGGCCAACGTCCTGACTTTC. This chain joins TRBV2 and TRBJ2-6; 7 bases line up with TRBD1. After removal of 8 bases from V and 2 bases from J, the junction contained 15 bases not matched to a gene. The germline CDR1 and CDR2 sequences are SNHLY and FYNNEI. This CDR3 is 18 amino acids long.

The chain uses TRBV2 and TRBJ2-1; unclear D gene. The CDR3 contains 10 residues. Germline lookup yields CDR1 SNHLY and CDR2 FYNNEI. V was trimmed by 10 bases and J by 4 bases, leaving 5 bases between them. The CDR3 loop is CAIKYNEQFF. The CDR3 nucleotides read TGTGCCATAAAGTACAATGAGCAGTTCTTC.

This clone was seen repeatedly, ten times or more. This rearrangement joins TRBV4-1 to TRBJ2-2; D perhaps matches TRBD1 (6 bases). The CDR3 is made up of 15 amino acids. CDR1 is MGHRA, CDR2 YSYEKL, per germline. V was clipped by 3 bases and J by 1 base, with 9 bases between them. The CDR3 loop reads CASSHGQRNTGELFF. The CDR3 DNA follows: TGCGCCAGCAGCCATGGACAGAGGAACACCGGGGAGCTGTTTTTT.

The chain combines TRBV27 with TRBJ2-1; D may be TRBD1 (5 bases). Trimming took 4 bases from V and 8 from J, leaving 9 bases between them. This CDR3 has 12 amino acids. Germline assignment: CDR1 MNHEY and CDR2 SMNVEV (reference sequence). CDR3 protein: CASSSQGHEQFF. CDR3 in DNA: TGTGCCAGCAGTTCCCAGGGCCATGAGCAGTTCTTC.

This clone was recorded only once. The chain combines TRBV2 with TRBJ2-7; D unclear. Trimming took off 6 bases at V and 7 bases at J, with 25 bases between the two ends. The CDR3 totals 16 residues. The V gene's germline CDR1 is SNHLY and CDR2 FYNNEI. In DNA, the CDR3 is TGTGCCAGCAGCGCCCCAAGAAGGGTTGTGAGTTTTGAGCAGTACTTC. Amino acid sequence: CASSAPRRVVSFEQYF.

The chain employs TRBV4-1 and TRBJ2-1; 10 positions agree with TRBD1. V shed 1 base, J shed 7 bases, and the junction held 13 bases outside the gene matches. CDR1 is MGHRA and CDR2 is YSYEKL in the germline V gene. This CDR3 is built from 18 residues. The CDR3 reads CASSQGGTIGTGVNEQFF. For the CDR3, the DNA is TGCGCCAGCAGCCAAGGAGGTACGATAGGGACAGGGGTAAATGAGCAGTTCTTC.

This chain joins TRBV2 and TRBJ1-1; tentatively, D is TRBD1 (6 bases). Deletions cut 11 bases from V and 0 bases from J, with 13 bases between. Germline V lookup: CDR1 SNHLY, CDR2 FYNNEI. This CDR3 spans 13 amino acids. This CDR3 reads CAGHRDLNTEAFF. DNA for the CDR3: TGTGCCGGCCACAGGGACCTGAACACTGAAGCTTTCTTT.

This CDR3 is CASKRAGSQETQYF. The CDR3 region has the DNA TGTGCCAGCAAAAGGGCGGGAAGCCAAGAGACCCAGTACTTC. The V and J genes are TRBV7-9 and TRBJ2-5, with D perhaps TRBD2 (6 bases). With 7 bases removed from V and 1 base from J, the gap between germline ends came to 13 bases. Germline values: CDR1 SEHNR, CDR2 FQNEAQ (reference sequence). The CDR3 is 14 residues long.

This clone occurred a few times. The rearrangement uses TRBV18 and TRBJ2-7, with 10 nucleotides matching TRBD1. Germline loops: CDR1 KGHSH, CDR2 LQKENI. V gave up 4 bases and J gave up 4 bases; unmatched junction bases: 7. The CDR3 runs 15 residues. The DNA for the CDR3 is TGTGCCAGCTCACTACGGACAGGGGGAGAGTACGAGCAGTACTTC. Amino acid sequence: CASSLRTGGEYEQYF.

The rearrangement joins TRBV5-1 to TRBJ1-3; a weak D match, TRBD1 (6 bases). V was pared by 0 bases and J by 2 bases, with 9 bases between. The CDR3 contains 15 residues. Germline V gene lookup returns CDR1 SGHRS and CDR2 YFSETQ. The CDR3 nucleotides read TGCGCCAGCAGCTTGGTGACAGGAACTGGAAACACCATATATTTT. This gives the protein CASSLVTGTGNTIYF.